These 23 T cell receptor beta chains were sequenced from one sample in a study of cytomegalovirus exposure and HLA in healthy donors. It was with 60 Vbeta and 13 Jbeta primers that the PCR ran. TCRdb's copy holds only in-frame clones and misses some; the assay was immunoSEQ multiplex PCR. The sample lists a few hundred thousand clones, roughly four fifths occurring once. Material for sequencing was PBMCs. These receptors were taken from a girl aged 2-10 years in good health and CMV-seronegative.

The gene calls are TRBV4-1 and TRBJ2-1; 13 nucleotides align to TRBD2. Germline-derived CDR1 and CDR2 are MGHRA and YSYEKL. This CDR3 spans 17 amino acids. The V segment lost 1 base and the J segment 5 bases; nucleotides outside the gene matches: 5. CDR3 sequence: CASSQGVGLAGDNEQFF. The CDR3 DNA reads as TGCGCCAGCAGCCAAGGGGTAGGACTAGCGGGAGACAATGAGCAGTTCTTC.

About this clone itself: The junction shows a germline mismatch at one end, possibly a read error. This chain connects TRBV10-1 to TRBJ2-7; TRBD1 agrees at 8 bases. Germline CDR1 is WNHNN and CDR2 is SYGVQD (reference sequence). This CDR3 contains 14 residues. CDR3 sequence (DNA): TGCGCCAGCGCCCCCGGGACAGGCCCCCACGAGCGGTACTTC. This codes for CASAPGTGPHERYF.

In DNA form, the CDR3 reads TGTGCCTGGAGCGCCCGAGGTCGGGAGACCCAGTACTTC. Amino acids: CAWSARGRETQYF. The chain combines TRBV30 with TRBJ2-5; D gene ambiguous. The CDR3 length is 13 residues. V lost 3 bases and J 5 bases, leaving 13 bases between the germline ends. The germline gives CDR1 GTSNPN, CDR2 SVGIG (reference sequence).

This clone was found a few times. The chain combines TRBV19 with TRBJ2-1; D is ambiguous. V was pared by 5 bases and J by 10 bases, with 12 bases between. Germline assignment: CDR1 LNHDA and CDR2 SQIVND (reference sequence). The CDR3 length is 12 residues. In DNA form, the CDR3 reads TGTGCCAGTAGTCCACCATCAGAAGAGCAGTTCTTC. Protein sequence: CASSPPSEEQFF.

V is TRBV7-9 and J is TRBJ2-1, with D possibly TRBD2 on 5 matching bases. The CDR3 totals 18 residues. Trimming took off 1 base at V and 0 bases at J, with 16 bases between the two ends. Germline loops: CDR1 SEHNR, CDR2 FQNEAQ (reference sequence). Written as DNA, the CDR3 is TGTGCCAGCAGCTTAGTTCGTGCGGGCAGGAGCTCCTACAATGAGCAGTTCTTC. Residues: CASSLVRAGRSSYNEQFF.

The chain employs TRBV7-9 and TRBJ2-1; D not certain. This CDR3 is built from 14 residues. Germline V gene sequence: CDR1 SEHNR, CDR2 FQNEAQ (reference sequence). The germline V and J ends were trimmed by 2 bases and 3 bases, with 8 bases remaining between them. The CDR3 nucleotides are TGTGCCAGCAGCTTACCGACAAGCTACAATGAGCAGTTCTTC. Translation gives CASSLPTSYNEQFF.

Written as DNA, the CDR3 is TGTGCCAGCGCTGGGACAGCATATGCCGAGCAGTACTTC. Translation: CASAGTAYAEQYF. The genes are TRBV6-5 and TRBJ2-7; 7 positions match TRBD1. V gave up 8 bases and J gave up 6 bases; unmatched junction bases: 10. This CDR3 is 13 amino acids long. CDR1 is MNHEY, CDR2 SVGAGI, per germline.

The V gene is TRBV7-3, the J gene TRBJ1-2, with D unclear. CDR1 and CDR2 (germline): SGHTA, FQGTGA. V shed 1 base and J shed 7 bases, with 10 bases lying between them. The CDR3 has 13 amino acids. The CDR3 reads CASSLSIICGYTF. The DNA for the CDR3 is TGTGCCAGCAGCTTAAGTATAATATGTGGCTACACCTTC.

The chain joins TRBV19 to TRBJ1-3, with a tentative D call TRBD1 (6 bases). Per the germline V gene, CDR1 is LNHDA and CDR2 is SQIVND (reference sequence). This CDR3 comprises 14 residues. Deletions cut 6 bases from V and 3 bases from J, with 12 bases between. The DNA for the CDR3 is TGTGCCAGTAGCCCCGACAGGAATGGAAACACCATATATTTT. Its protein product is CASSPDRNGNTIYF.

With respect to this clone: Sequence at one end of the junction differs from germline and may be a read error. This chain links TRBV2 with TRBJ1-3; 8 bases map to TRBD1. The CDR3 sequence is 14 residues long. Germline V gene sequence: CDR1 SNHLY, CDR2 FYNNEI. The CDR3 is CASDRGLSGNTIYF. CDR3 DNA: TGTGCCAGCGACAGGGGATTGTCTGGGAACACCATATATTTT.

This chain links TRBV6-6 with TRBJ2-7, with 7 bases identical to TRBD1. The V gene's germline CDR1 is MNHNY and CDR2 SVGAGI (reference sequence). The V gene end was trimmed by 7 bases and the J gene end by 2 bases; junction bases not matched to a gene: 8. The CDR3 consists of 14 residues. Written as DNA, the CDR3 is TGTGCCAGCAACAAACAGGGGTACGCCTACGAGCAGTACTTC. Translation gives CASNKQGYAYEQYF.

This chain joins TRBV20-1 and TRBJ2-3; D ambiguous. This CDR3 is 11 amino acids long. Per germline, CDR1 DFQATT and CDR2 SNEGSKA (reference sequence). The V gene lost 2 bases and the J gene lost 3 bases, with 3 bases spanning the gap. The CDR3 DNA reads as TGCAGTGCTAGACCTACAGATACGCAGTATTTT. Protein: CSARPTDTQYF.

This clone was picked up one time. This chain joins TRBV14 and TRBJ2-3; 8 bases match TRBD2. V lost 4 bases, J lost 3 bases, and 6 bases stayed unmatched. CDR1 SGHDN and CDR2 FVKESK come from the germline V gene. The CDR3 contains 15 residues. CDR3 in DNA: TGTGCCAGCAGCCCCCAGCGGGGGCCTACAGATACGCAGTATTTT. As protein: CASSPQRGPTDTQYF.

The genes are TRBV4-2 and TRBJ2-2; tentative D call: TRBD1 (6 bases). Germline V CDR1 and CDR2: LGHNA, YNFKEQ. The CDR3 runs 17 residues. Trimming stripped 1 base from V and 4 bases from J, with 16 bases between. The CDR3 coding sequence is TGTGCCAGCAGCCAAGCTAGGGCAGGGGTTCTCACCGGGGAGCTGTTTTTT. This encodes CASSQARAGVLTGELFF.

The chain has TRBV4-2 and TRBJ2-1, with D tentatively TRBD2 (5 bases). Germline-derived CDR1 and CDR2 are LGHNA and YNFKEQ. Trimming pared 0 bases from V and 4 bases from J, leaving 10 bases between. This CDR3 is 15 amino acids long. The CDR3 here is CASSQEGSPYNEQFF. CDR3 DNA sequence: TGTGCCAGCAGCCAAGAGGGGAGCCCATACAATGAGCAGTTCTTC.

The rearrangement links TRBV2 to TRBJ1-1; TRBD1 matches 7 bases. The length of the CDR3 is 15 residues. Germline lookup yields CDR1 SNHLY and CDR2 FYNNEI. With 1 base clipped from V and 1 base from J, the junction kept 3 bases outside the gene matches. CDR3 nucleotides: TGTGCCAGCAGTGAAGACAGGGGTGCGAACACTGAAGCTTTCTTT. This gives the protein CASSEDRGANTEAFF.

The rearrangement joins TRBV5-1 to TRBJ1-2; D is possibly TRBD1 (6 bases). Trimming removed 5 bases at V and 3 bases at J, with 14 bases between. Germline V gene data show CDR1 as SGHRS and CDR2 as YFSETQ. This CDR3 is built from 14 residues. The CDR3 nucleotides are TGCGCCAGCAGGGTGAGGGGGTCTCACTATGGCTACACCTTC. This encodes CASRVRGSHYGYTF. The whole variable domain, filled in from reference TRBV5-1 and TRBJ1-2, reads KAGVTQTPRYLIKTRGQQVTLSCSPISGHRSVSWYQQTPGQGLQFLFEYFSETQRNKGNFPGRFSGRQFSNSRSEMNVSTLELGDSALYLCASRVRGSHYGYTFGSGTRLTVV.

The CDR3, as DNA: TGTGCCAGCAGTTTTGGCGGGAGGAATGAGCAGTTCTTC. Protein product: CASSFGGRNEQFF. The rearrangement links TRBV6-5 to TRBJ2-1; 8 bases are a match to TRBD2. The length of the CDR3 is 13 residues. The germline gives CDR1 MNHEY, CDR2 SVGAGI. V was pared by 4 bases and J by 7 bases, with 3 bases of the junction left unmatched.

The rearrangement uses TRBV7-9 and TRBJ1-3; D is undetermined. The germline CDR1 and CDR2 sequences are SEHNR and FQNEAQ (reference sequence). Trimming pared 0 bases from V and 4 bases from J, leaving 13 bases between. The CDR3 spans 16 residues. The CDR3 reads CASSLAAGLRGNTIYF. DNA of the CDR3: TGTGCCAGCAGCTTAGCAGCGGGATTGAGGGGAAACACCATATATTTT.

The chain employs TRBV27 and TRBJ1-1, with D possibly matching TRBD1 (5 bases). CDR3 length: 14 amino acids. Germline values: CDR1 MNHEY, CDR2 SMNVEV (reference sequence). V dropped 3 bases and J dropped 10 bases, with 18 bases sitting between them. The CDR3 DNA follows: TGTGCCAGCAGTTTGTCCGGGCCCCGGGGGGGAGCTTTCTTT. Its translation is CASSLSGPRGGAFF.

This clone turned up a few times. This chain links TRBV19 with TRBJ2-7, with 7 bases matching TRBD1. V shed 8 bases and J 3 bases; nucleotides not matched to a gene: 7. Germline V gene sequence: CDR1 LNHDA, CDR2 SQIVND (reference sequence). CDR3 length equals 13 residues. This chain's CDR3 is CASGAGTDYEQYF. DNA for the CDR3: TGTGCCAGTGGCGCCGGGACAGACTACGAGCAGTACTTC.

With respect to this clone: The junction departs from germline at one end; a sequencing error may be responsible. This chain connects TRBV2 to TRBJ2-5; 7 bases are shared with TRBD1. In germline, CDR1 is SNHLY, CDR2 FYNNEI. This CDR3 is built from 15 residues. CDR3 sequence reads: CASSVSPGQSKTNDF. The CDR3 DNA is TGTGCCAGCAGTGTTTCCCCGGGACAGTCTAAAACGAATGACTTC.

This clone was detected only a few times. The chain carries TRBV6-6 and TRBJ2-4; D not certain. Germline CDR1 is MNHNY and CDR2 is SVGAGI (reference sequence). Trimming took off 6 bases at V and 6 bases at J, with 12 bases between the two ends. The CDR3 contains 13 residues. In DNA, the CDR3 is TGTGCCAGCAGGTTGCAGGTCGGAAACATTCAGTACTTC. Residues: CASRLQVGNIQYF.